The next 9 T cell receptor beta chains were all read from a single sample in a study of blood T cell repertoires in COVID-19. Using immunoSEQ multiplex PCR, the repertoire was profiled, and TCRdb retains in-frame clones only, with some absent. This table holds approximately 24,000 clones, approximately 92% found once. Material: peripheral blood. The receptor set was obtained from a human donor in a cohort sampled during active COVID-19.

The rearrangement joins TRBV11-3 to TRBJ2-1, with TRBD2 identical over 9 bases. The J segment lost 7 bases and the V segment lost 4 bases, leaving 8 bases of the junction unmatched. The CDR3 is 15 residues long. Germline CDR1 reads SGHNT; CDR2 reads YENEEA. For the CDR3, the DNA is TGTGCCAGCAGCTACAGCGGGGGGATAGCGAATGAGCAGTTCTTC. It yields the protein CASSYSGGIANEQFF.

The gene calls are TRBV6-2 or TRBV6-3 and TRBJ2-1; 12 positions agree with TRBD2. Germline-derived CDR1 and CDR2 are MNHEY and SVGEGT. Germline trimming cut 4 bases from V and 5 bases from J; bases unmatched to any gene: 9. CDR3 length: 17 amino acids. The CDR3, as DNA: TGTGCCAGCAGTTTTTTTCGGACTAGCGGGACCAACAATGAGCAGTTCTTC. Its translation: CASSFFRTSGTNNEQFF.

This clone showed up just a few times. The CDR3 nucleotides are TGTGCCAGCAGTCTACAGGAAAACACTGAAGCTTTCTTT. It translates to CASSLQENTEAFF. The chain carries TRBV12-3 or TRBV12-4 and TRBJ1-1, with D maybe TRBD1 (5 bases). CDR3 length: 13 amino acids. Trimming stripped 5 bases from V and 2 bases from J, with 9 bases between.

The chain carries TRBV23-1 and TRBJ2-7; 7 bases match TRBD1. TRBV23-1 is recorded as an ORF, its role being uncertain. The CDR3 length is 15 residues. J was trimmed by 7 bases and V by 1 base; bases with no gene match: 10. This CDR3 is CASSQLATGSREQYF. The DNA of the CDR3 is TGCGCCAGCAGTCAATTGGCGACAGGGTCGAGAGAGCAGTACTTC.

This chain connects TRBV2 to TRBJ1-5; 8 nucleotides agree with TRBD1. V lost 3 bases and J lost 0; bases outside the gene matches: 13. This CDR3 has 19 residues. Germline V gives CDR1 SNHLY, CDR2 FYNNEI. CDR3 residues: CASSDIFPTGDYSNQPQHF. In DNA form, the CDR3 reads TGTGCCAGCAGTGATATCTTCCCGACAGGGGATTATAGCAATCAGCCCCAGCATTTT.

This chain uses TRBV5-1 with TRBJ2-7, with TRBD2 identical over 8 bases. V lost 4 bases and J lost 5; bases outside the gene matches: 2. Germline V gives CDR1 SGHRS, CDR2 YFSETQ. CDR3 size: 12 residues. The CDR3 spells CASSDSGNEQYF. The CDR3, as DNA: TGCGCCAGCAGCGATAGCGGGAACGAGCAGTACTTC.

V usage is TRBV5-8 and J usage is TRBJ1-2; the match to TRBD1 covers 9 bases. Germline V gene sequence: CDR1 SGHTS, CDR2 YDEGEE. J gave up 4 bases and V 4 bases, and 8 bases lay outside the gene matches. The CDR3 has 15 residues. In nucleotides, the CDR3 is TGTGCCAGCAGCGCGACAGGGGGGTACGGCTATGGCTACACCTTC. Protein: CASSATGGYGYGYTF.

V and J are TRBV20-1 and TRBJ1-5; TRBD1 is a possible D gene (5 bases). The ends were cut back, 3 bases at V and 3 bases at J, with 12 bases in the middle. The CDR3 spans 14 residues. CDR1 DFQATT and CDR2 SNEGSKA come from the germline V gene (reference sequence). For the CDR3, the DNA is TGCAGTGCTAGTGCCGGACATATCAATCAGCCCCAGCATTTT. It encodes CSASAGHINQPQHF.

This clone came up a few times. This chain links TRBV10-1 with TRBJ2-7, with 13 bases lining up with TRBD2. This CDR3 has 16 amino acids. Germline V CDR1 and CDR2: WNHNN, SYGVQD (reference sequence). After removal of 10 bases from V and 1 base from J, the junction contained 10 bases not matched to a gene. The CDR3 is CATTSGRASWSYEQYF. In nucleotides, the CDR3 is TGCGCCACCACTAGCGGGAGGGCCAGTTGGTCCTACGAGCAGTACTTC.